The clone carrying this T cell receptor beta chain was observed a handful of times. The antigen remains undetermined. For TCRbeta, the library was prepared with unique molecular identifiers. TCRdb analysed the PCR reads with MiXCR anew, one entry per CDR3 protein. This table holds 540,000 or so distinct CDR3 sequences, 23% found once. The data originate from a study of T-cell reconstitution after alpha-beta-depleted transplantation in children. Study outcomes and limitations: Where some patients showed high TCRbeta diversity at day 60, it came from recipient T cells and thymic progenitors that had survived. Approximately two months post-transplant, alpha-beta T cells reportedly originated from several hundred expanded graft clones. Newly made T cells mostly supplied T-cell counts and diversity one year after transplant.

The sample here was PBMCs, mostly from graft donor cells, taken 360 days after TCRalphabeta/CD19-depleted stem cell transplant. This receptor was identified in a boy in the first two years of life who had a stem cell transplant for acute myeloid leukemia, so the T cells may come from the graft donor.

The CDR3 loop reads CASSLAVRDQGGELFF. The CDR3, as DNA: TGCGCCAGCAGCCTGGCAGTAAGGGATCAGGGCGGGGAGCTGTTTTTT. The chain is built from TRBV5-1 and TRBJ2-2, with D tentatively TRBD1 (5 bases). Germline CDR1 SGHRS, CDR2 YFSETQ. V gave up 4 bases and J gave up 7 bases, with 20 bases separating them. The length of the CDR3 is 16 residues.